This T cell receptor (beta chain) was retrieved from a study of Graves' ophthalmopathy and Graves' hyperthyroidism. A duration under 3 months, NOSPECS ≥4, CAS ≥3 and moderate-to-severe activity characterized the donors with ophthalmopathy. Diagnoses were established from clinical symptoms, serum thyroxine, TRAb, thyroid ultrasound and orbital computed tomography. The CDR3 totals 15 residues. The germline CDR1 and CDR2 sequences are SEHNR and FQNEAQ (reference sequence). J gave up 0 bases and V 5 bases, and 7 bases lay outside the gene matches. Amplification targeted the TCR beta CDR3 regions, with RNA transcripts as the source material. The workflow started with a first-round RT-PCR run with HTBI primers and then moved on to a second-round multiplex PCR. From the multiplex PCR reads, TCRdb called clonotypes with MiXCR, one entry per CDR3 protein. This table has almost 750,000 distinct CDR3 sequences, 40% appearing once.

Sample: peripheral blood. This sequence originates from an adult man with Graves' ophthalmopathy. The rearrangement joins TRBV7-9 to TRBJ2-7; 7 nucleotides align to TRBD1. CDR3 amino acids: CASSPWDRISYEQYF. The CDR3 DNA follows: TGTGCCAGCAGCCCCTGGGACAGAATCTCCTACGAGCAGTACTTC.